A selection of T cell receptor beta chains follows, all from one sample in a study of Graves' ophthalmopathy and Graves' hyperthyroidism. TCRdb fed the multiplex PCR reads into MiXCR, producing one record per CDR3 protein. The sample lists approximately 210,000 distinct CDR3 sequences; about 22% were seen once. Sequencing was performed on peripheral blood. Every receptor here comes from a woman aged 45-65 years with Graves' ophthalmopathy. Both conserved end residues are part of each CDR3. The D gene is left open where the match is weak. Clone size is given for some rows only: seen once, a few or many times, or a class if the clone is expanded.

abundance: .; d_gene: .; v_gene: TRBV18; j_gene: TRBJ2-2; CDR3aa: CVSSPQRGGELFF; CDR3nt: TGTGTCAGCTCACCACAACGGGGAGGGGAGCTGTTTTTT
abundance: once; d_gene: TRBD2; v_gene: TRBV6-2/TRBV6-3; j_gene: TRBJ2-7; CDR3aa: CASSETGGWTYEQYF; CDR3nt: TGTGCCAGCAGCGAGACGGGAGGGTGGACCTACGAGCAGTACTTC
abundance: once; d_gene: TRBD1; v_gene: TRBV12-3/TRBV12-4; j_gene: TRBJ1-5; CDR3aa: CASSFTQTGNQPQHF; CDR3nt: TGTGCCAGCAGTTTTACACAGACAGGGAATCAGCCCCAGCATTTT
abundance: few; d_gene: TRBD2; v_gene: TRBV25-1; j_gene: TRBJ2-6; CDR3aa: CASSEQALTSGSANVLTF; CDR3nt: TGTGCCAGCAGTGAACAGGCGCTCACTAGCGGGAGTGCCAACGTCCTGACTTTC
abundance: few; d_gene: .; v_gene: TRBV7-3; j_gene: TRBJ1-3; CDR3aa: CASSQGNGNTIYF; CDR3nt: TGTGCCAGCAGCCAGGGGAACGGAAACACCATATATTTT
abundance: many; d_gene: TRBD1; v_gene: TRBV7-6; j_gene: TRBJ2-7; CDR3aa: CASSLGTGGQNSYEQYF; CDR3nt: TGTGCCAGCAGCTTAGGGACAGGCGGGCAAAATTCCTACGAGCAGTACTTC
abundance: few; d_gene: TRBD2; v_gene: TRBV7-9; j_gene: TRBJ2-7; CDR3aa: CVSSLAGSGAYEQYF; CDR3nt: TGTGTCAGCAGCTTAGCGGGTTCGGGAGCCTACGAGCAGTACTTC
abundance: many; d_gene: .; v_gene: TRBV30; j_gene: TRBJ1-5; CDR3aa: CAWRTGHSNQPQHF; CDR3nt: TGTGCCTGGAGAACAGGGCATAGCAATCAGCCCCAGCATTTT
abundance: few; d_gene: .; v_gene: TRBV9; j_gene: TRBJ2-2; CDR3aa: CASSTTAGELFF; CDR3nt: TGTGCCAGCAGCACCACGGCCGGGGAGCTGTTTTTT
abundance: many; d_gene: .; v_gene: TRBV7-8; j_gene: TRBJ1-2; CDR3aa: CASSLGGASGYTF; CDR3nt: TGTGCCAGCAGCTTAGGGGGGGCCAGTGGCTACACCTTC
abundance: .; d_gene: TRBD1; v_gene: TRBV27; j_gene: TRBJ1-2; CDR3aa: CASTPGTGEGTNYGYTF; CDR3nt: TGTGCCAGCACCCCCGGGACAGGGGAGGGTACTAACTATGGCTACACCTTC
abundance: many; d_gene: TRBD2; v_gene: TRBV6-2/TRBV6-3; j_gene: TRBJ2-5; CDR3aa: CASSYPRLAGGQETQYF; CDR3nt: TGTGCCAGCAGTTACCCTCGACTAGCGGGAGGTCAGGAGACCCAGTACTTC
abundance: many; d_gene: .; v_gene: TRBV27; j_gene: TRBJ2-2; CDR3aa: CASSFYDGELFF; CDR3nt: TGTGCCAGCAGTTTTTATGACGGGGAGCTGTTTTTT
abundance: .; d_gene: .; v_gene: TRBV2; j_gene: TRBJ2-7; CDR3aa: CASKGWKESYEQYF; CDR3nt: TGTGCCAGCAAAGGTTGGAAAGAGTCCTACGAGCAGTACTTC
abundance: many; d_gene: .; v_gene: TRBV6-1; j_gene: TRBJ2-7; CDR3aa: CASRGLEGQEQYF; CDR3nt: TGTGCCAGCAGGGGCCTGGAAGGACAGGAGCAGTACTTC
abundance: many; d_gene: TRBD2; v_gene: TRBV5-1; j_gene: TRBJ2-2; CDR3aa: CASSTATSGGTGELFF; CDR3nt: TGCGCCAGCAGCACGGCGACTAGCGGGGGGACCGGGGAGCTGTTTTTT
abundance: few; d_gene: .; v_gene: TRBV28; j_gene: TRBJ1-6; CDR3aa: CASIGSYNSPLHF; CDR3nt: TGTGCCAGCATTGGGTCCTATAATTCACCCCTCCACTTT
abundance: once; d_gene: .; v_gene: TRBV6-1; j_gene: TRBJ1-1; CDR3aa: CASSGNGAYSTEAFF; CDR3nt: TGTGCCAGCAGTGGGAACGGAGCCTATAGCACTGAAGCTTTCTTT
abundance: .; d_gene: .; v_gene: TRBV28; j_gene: TRBJ2-7; CDR3aa: CASSFEGRGSYEQYF; CDR3nt: TGTGCCAGCAGTTTCGAGGGCAGGGGATCCTACGAGCAGTACTTC
abundance: many; d_gene: TRBD1; v_gene: TRBV12-3/TRBV12-4; j_gene: TRBJ2-7; CDR3aa: CASSLNRGFYEQYF; CDR3nt: TGTGCCAGCAGTTTAAACAGGGGATTCTACGAGCAGTACTTC
abundance: many; d_gene: TRBD2; v_gene: TRBV11-2; j_gene: TRBJ2-7; CDR3aa: CASSRDIFSGISYEQYF; CDR3nt: TGTGCCAGCAGCAGGGATATTTTTAGCGGGATCTCCTACGAGCAGTACTTC
abundance: few; d_gene: TRBD2; v_gene: TRBV29-1; j_gene: TRBJ2-7; CDR3aa: CSSKLAGGPLDEQYF; CDR3nt: TGCAGTTCCAAACTAGCGGGAGGGCCTTTGGACGAGCAGTACTTC
abundance: .; d_gene: TRBD1; v_gene: TRBV29-1; j_gene: TRBJ1-2; CDR3aa: CSVYVAGGYGYTF; CDR3nt: TGCAGCGTTTACGTGGCAGGGGGTTATGGCTACACCTTC
abundance: many; d_gene: TRBD2; v_gene: TRBV27; j_gene: TRBJ2-7; CDR3aa: CASKLTSGSPYEQYF; CDR3nt: TGTGCCAGCAAGCTAACTAGCGGGAGTCCCTACGAGCAGTACTTC
abundance: many; d_gene: TRBD1; v_gene: TRBV29-1; j_gene: TRBJ1-5; CDR3aa: CSGGDSYQPQHF; CDR3nt: TGCAGCGGCGGGGACAGCTATCAGCCCCAGCATTTT
abundance: many; d_gene: TRBD1; v_gene: TRBV10-3; j_gene: TRBJ1-5; CDR3aa: CAISTGGWNQPQHF; CDR3nt: TGTGCCATCAGCACAGGGGGGTGGAATCAGCCCCAGCATTTT
abundance: many; d_gene: TRBD2; v_gene: TRBV12-3/TRBV12-4; j_gene: TRBJ2-2; CDR3aa: CASSLSVPGLGFPGELFF; CDR3nt: TGTGCCAGCAGTTTAAGCGTTCCGGGACTAGGATTCCCCGGGGAGCTGTTTTTT
abundance: .; d_gene: .; v_gene: TRBV24-1; j_gene: TRBJ2-2; CDR3aa: CATSDSVVQGPTGELFF; CDR3nt: TGTGCCACCAGTGATTCGGTGGTACAGGGCCCCACCGGGGAGCTGTTTTTT
abundance: many; d_gene: .; v_gene: TRBV6-2/TRBV6-3; j_gene: TRBJ1-5; CDR3aa: CASSYRGGRANQPQHF; CDR3nt: TGTGCCAGCAGTTACCGGGGGGGAAGGGCGAATCAGCCCCAGCATTTT
abundance: few; d_gene: .; v_gene: TRBV11-3; j_gene: TRBJ2-4; CDR3aa: CASSLGPENIQYF; CDR3nt: TGTGCCAGCAGCTTGGGGCCAGAAAACATTCAGTACTTC
abundance: many; d_gene: TRBD1; v_gene: TRBV20-1; j_gene: TRBJ1-6; CDR3aa: CSDSGQNSPLHF; CDR3nt: TGCAGTGATTCGGGACAGAATTCACCCCTCCACTTT
abundance: many; d_gene: TRBD2; v_gene: TRBV6-1; j_gene: TRBJ2-5; CDR3aa: CARWRGETQYF; CDR3nt: TGTGCCAGGTGGCGGGGGGAGACCCAGTACTTC
abundance: many; d_gene: TRBD1; v_gene: TRBV20-1; j_gene: TRBJ1-2; CDR3aa: CSASGVGTGDYGYTF; CDR3nt: TGCAGTGCTAGCGGGGTGGGGACAGGGGACTATGGCTACACCTTC